This T cell receptor (beta chain) was obtained from a study of vaccination effects on CD4 cells after COVID-19. Study at large: The median interval between the second dose and post-vaccine sampling was 72 days. Study-wide points: Clones arising from infection and from vaccination showed marked clonal contraction late after vaccination.

Regarding this clone: Its antigen is not known.

In the ViraFEST assay, antigen-specific CD4+ clonotypes were identified by expansion after peptide-pool stimulation. Isolation of CD4+ T cells took place after around 10 days of culture. Of the BNT162b2 and mRNA-1273 vaccines, participants received two doses of one or the other. Wells containing a few million PBMC each were cultured with 9 to 10 IU/ml IL-2 and approximately 9.6 ug/ml peptides. In the cultures, half the medium was exchanged for IL-2 medium on days 3 and 7. Profiled with immunoSEQ multiplex PCR; TCRdb holds only in-frame clones, not every one. The sample consists of 60,000 to 90,000 clones, roughly four fifths of them appearing once. The sample consisted of CD4+ T cells from PBMCs cultured with HCoV-229E spike peptides, taken after COVID-19 vaccination. The clonotype was recovered from a human donor who received a COVID-19 vaccine.

The CDR3 DNA is TGTGCCAGCAGTCCTCAAGGGCCAAGTTCCTACAATGAGCAGTTCTTC. This encodes CASSPQGPSSYNEQFF. The chain links TRBV6-4 to TRBJ2-1; D unclear. The germline gives CDR1 MRHNA, CDR2 SNTAGT. This CDR3 contains 16 residues. With 5 bases removed from V and 1 base from J, the gap between germline ends came to 15 bases.